The 10 T cell receptor beta chains below come from one sample, sequenced in a study of shared clonotypes between healthy human individuals. This table comes from immunoSEQ multiplex PCR, and its TCRdb copy is limited to in-frame clones, with some not included. The sample has 2 million to 2.5 million clones, 80% to 95% seen once. The sample consisted of naive CD4+ T cells from PBMCs. Documented subset: CD45RA+ positively selected. The receptors come from a man aged 18 to 29 in good health. Some clones in this sample may be carry-over from other donors' samples.

This clone was detected only once. The rearrangement uses TRBV21-1 and TRBJ1-1. TRBV21-1 is deemed a pseudogene. This CDR3 contains 15 residues. CDR3 sequence: CASNPKAQQNTEAFF. The CDR3 DNA sequence: TGTGCCAGCAACCCAAAGGCGCAACAGAACACTGAAGCTTTCTTT.

The V and J genes are TRBV7-9 and TRBJ1-1; D may be TRBD1 (5 bases). The CDR3 is made up of 13 amino acids. Germline V lookup: CDR1 SEHNR, CDR2 FQNEAQ (reference sequence). V lost 3 bases and J lost 6, with 11 bases in between. CDR3 nucleotide sequence: TGTGCCAGCAGCTTGGACCTAGGGGCTGAAGCTTTCTTT. It yields the protein CASSLDLGAEAFF.

Points on this clone: This sample also contains other DNA sequences that code for the same CDR3. This chain joins TRBV9 and TRBJ2-7, with a possible D match to TRBD1 (5 bases). The CDR3 runs 14 residues. V shed 0 bases and J shed 3 bases, with 10 bases lying between them. Germline values: CDR1 SGDLS, CDR2 YYNGEE. CDR3 residues: CASSVGGSLYEQYF. CDR3 coding DNA: TGTGCCAGCAGCGTAGGGGGCAGCCTCTACGAGCAGTACTTC.

V and J are TRBV6-6 and TRBJ2-7; TRBD1 agrees at 8 bases. After removal of 0 bases from V and 2 bases from J, the junction contained 6 bases not matched to a gene. The CDR3 totals 16 residues. Per germline, CDR1 MNHNY and CDR2 SVGAGI (reference sequence). CDR3 region: CASSYSKGQATYEQYF. The CDR3 DNA is TGTGCCAGCAGTTACTCGAAGGGACAGGCAACCTACGAGCAGTACTTC.

Here the CDR3 DNA reads TGTGCCAGCAGCTTAGAGAGATACGAGCAGTACTTC. Its translation: CASSLERYEQYF. The chain is built from TRBV7-2 and TRBJ2-7; no firm D call. The germline V gene has CDR1 SGHTA and CDR2 FQGNSA. The germline V and J ends were trimmed by 1 base and 4 bases, with 5 bases remaining between them. This CDR3 is 12 amino acids long.

The chain employs TRBV19 and TRBJ1-4; weak D call: TRBD1 (6 bases). CDR3 length: 15 amino acids. The V gene's germline CDR1 is LNHDA and CDR2 SQIVND (reference sequence). V lost 4 bases to trimming and J lost 6 bases, with 15 bases between them. The CDR3, as DNA: TGTGCCAGTAGTACCCGGGGGCTGGGAGATGAAAAACTGTTTTTT. Its protein is CASSTRGLGDEKLFF.

The chain couples TRBV10-3 to TRBJ2-7; 7 nucleotides line up with TRBD1. Germline-derived CDR1 and CDR2 are ENHRY and SYGVKD. V shed 5 bases, J shed 10 bases, and the junction held 11 bases outside the gene matches. The CDR3 loop spans 13 amino acids. The CDR3 DNA is TGTGCCATCAGTACAGCCCGGGACAGACCACAGTACTTC. As protein: CAISTARDRPQYF.

The J gene is TRBJ1-2, the V gene TRBV29-1; the D is unclear. This CDR3 is built from 12 residues. V lost 4 bases, J lost 7 bases, and 13 bases lay in between. Per the germline V gene, CDR1 is SQVTM and CDR2 is ANQGSEA. Written as DNA, the CDR3 is TGCAGCGTTGTACGCGGCGAGGGTGGCTACACCTTC. Translating gives CSVVRGEGGYTF.

The rearrangement uses TRBV9 and TRBJ2-1; 7 nucleotides match TRBD2. This CDR3 spans 15 amino acids. Germline CDR1 SGDLS, CDR2 YYNGEE. Germline trimming cut 4 bases from V and 2 bases from J; bases unmatched to any gene: 6. This CDR3 is CASSPQGGTYNEQFF. CDR3 DNA: TGTGCCAGCAGCCCCCAGGGAGGGACCTACAATGAGCAGTTCTTC.

The rearrangement uses TRBV5-3 and TRBJ2-7; D gene ambiguous. TRBV5-3 is noted as an ORF with a role that remains uncertain. The CDR3 is 12 amino acids. V gave up 4 bases and J gave up 4 bases, with 9 bases separating them. The CDR3: CARSPWVYEQYF. As DNA, the CDR3 is TGTGCCAGAAGCCCGTGGGTTTACGAGCAGTACTTC.